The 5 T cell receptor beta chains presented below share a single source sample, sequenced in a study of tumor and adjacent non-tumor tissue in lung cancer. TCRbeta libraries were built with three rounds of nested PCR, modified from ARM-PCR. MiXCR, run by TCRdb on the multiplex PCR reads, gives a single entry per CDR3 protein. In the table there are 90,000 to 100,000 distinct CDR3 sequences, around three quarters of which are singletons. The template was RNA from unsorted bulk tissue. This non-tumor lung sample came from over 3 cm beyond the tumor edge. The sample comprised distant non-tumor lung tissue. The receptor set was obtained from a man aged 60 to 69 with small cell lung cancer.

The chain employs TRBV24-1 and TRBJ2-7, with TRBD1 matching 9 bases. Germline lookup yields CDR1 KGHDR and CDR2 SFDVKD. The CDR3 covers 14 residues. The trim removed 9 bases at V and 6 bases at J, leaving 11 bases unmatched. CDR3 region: CATSHRDREGEQYF. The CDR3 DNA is TGTGCCACCTCCCACCGGGACAGGGAGGGCGAGCAGTACTTC.

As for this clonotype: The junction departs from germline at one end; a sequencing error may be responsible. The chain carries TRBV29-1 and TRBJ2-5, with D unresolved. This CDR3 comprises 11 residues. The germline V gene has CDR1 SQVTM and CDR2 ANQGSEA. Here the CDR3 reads CGVASQETQYF. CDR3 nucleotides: TGCGGCGTTGCATCGCAAGAGACCCAGTATTTC.

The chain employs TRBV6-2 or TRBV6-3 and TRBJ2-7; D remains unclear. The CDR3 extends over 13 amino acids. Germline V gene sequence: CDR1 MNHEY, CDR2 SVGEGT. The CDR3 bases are TGTGTCAGCAGTTACTTGAGCCCCTACGAGCAGTACGTC. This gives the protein CVSSYLSPYEQYV.

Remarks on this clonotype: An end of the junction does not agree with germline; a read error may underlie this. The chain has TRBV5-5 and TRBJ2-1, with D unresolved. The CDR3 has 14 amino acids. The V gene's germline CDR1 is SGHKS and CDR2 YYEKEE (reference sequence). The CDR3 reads CASNLRITYNEQLF. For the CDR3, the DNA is TGTGCCAGCAACTTGAGGATTACCTACAATGAGCAGTTATTC.

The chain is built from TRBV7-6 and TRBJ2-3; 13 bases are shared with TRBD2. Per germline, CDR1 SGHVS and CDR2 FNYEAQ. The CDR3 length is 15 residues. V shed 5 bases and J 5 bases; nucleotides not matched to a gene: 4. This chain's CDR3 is CASSLRTSGRDTQYF. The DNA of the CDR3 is TGTGCCAGCAGCCTGCGGACTAGCGGGAGAGATACGCAGTATTTT.